What follows are 3 T cell receptor beta chains derived from one specimen sequenced in a study of control samples from healthy donors and cancer patients. Clones were sequenced by immunoSEQ multiplex PCR, and TCRdb holds only the in-frame ones, with some missing. In the table there are around 150,000 clones, 89% of which are singletons. The source material was blood. The source of these receptors is a man aged 25-40 years in good health.

The rearrangement joins TRBV14 to TRBJ2-7; TRBD1 matches at 8 bases. V trimming: 3 bases; J trimming: 5 bases; junction bases outside the gene matches: 6. Germline V gene data show CDR1 as SGHDN and CDR2 as FVKESK. The CDR3 is 14 amino acids. The CDR3, as DNA: TGTGCCAGCAGCCAGCCAGGGGGCTCGGACGAGCAGTACTTC. Its translation: CASSQPGGSDEQYF.

The chain links TRBV6-2 or TRBV6-3 to TRBJ1-2; TRBD1 aligns across 9 bases. CDR1 and CDR2 (germline): MNHEY, SVGEGT. The CDR3 extends over 14 amino acids. Germline trimming cut 7 bases from V and 7 bases from J; bases unmatched to any gene: 10. CDR3 protein: CASTPRDREFGYTF. CDR3 bases: TGTGCCAGCACCCCCCGGGACAGGGAGTTTGGCTACACCTTC.

The V and J genes are TRBV15 and TRBJ2-5, with D perhaps TRBD2 (6 bases). The CDR3 runs to 14 residues. Germline V gives CDR1 LNHNV, CDR2 YYDKDF (reference sequence). Trimming left V 8 bases short and J 2 bases short, with 15 bases between. This chain's CDR3 is CATCPEGPQETQYF. In DNA form, the CDR3 reads TGTGCCACCTGCCCGGAGGGCCCACAAGAGACCCAGTACTTC. Drawing the rest from reference TRBV15 and TRBJ2-5, the complete variable domain is DAMVIQNPRYQVTQFGKPVTLSCSQTLNHNVMYWYQQKSSQAPKLLFHYYDKDFNNEADTPDNFQSRRPNTSFCFLDIRSPGLGDTAMYLCATCPEGPQETQYFGPGTRLLVL.